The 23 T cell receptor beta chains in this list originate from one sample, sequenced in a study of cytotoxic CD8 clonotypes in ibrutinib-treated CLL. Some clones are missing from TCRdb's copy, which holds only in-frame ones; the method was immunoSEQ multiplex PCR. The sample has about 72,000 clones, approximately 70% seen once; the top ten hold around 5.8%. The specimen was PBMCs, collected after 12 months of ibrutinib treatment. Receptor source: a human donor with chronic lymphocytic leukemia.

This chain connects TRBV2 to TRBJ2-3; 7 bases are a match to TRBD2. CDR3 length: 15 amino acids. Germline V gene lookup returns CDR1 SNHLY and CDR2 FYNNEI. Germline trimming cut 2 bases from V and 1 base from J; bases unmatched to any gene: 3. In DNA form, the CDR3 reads TGTGCCAGCAGTGAACTGGCGGGGGGCACAGATACGCAGTATTTT. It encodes CASSELAGGTDTQYF.

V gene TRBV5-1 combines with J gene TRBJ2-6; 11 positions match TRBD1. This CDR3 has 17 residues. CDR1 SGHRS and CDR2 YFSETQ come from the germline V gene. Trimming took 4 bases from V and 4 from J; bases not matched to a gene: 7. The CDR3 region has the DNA TGCGCCAGCAGCGCACGGGACAGGGGGGCGGGGGCCAACGTCCTGACTTTC. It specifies CASSARDRGAGANVLTF.

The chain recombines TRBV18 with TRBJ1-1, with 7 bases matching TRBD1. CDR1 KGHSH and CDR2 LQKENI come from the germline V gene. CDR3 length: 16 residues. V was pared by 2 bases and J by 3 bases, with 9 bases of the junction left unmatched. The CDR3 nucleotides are TGTGCCAGCTCACCAGGATTGCAGGGGGGGTACACTGAAGCTTTCTTT. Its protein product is CASSPGLQGGYTEAFF.

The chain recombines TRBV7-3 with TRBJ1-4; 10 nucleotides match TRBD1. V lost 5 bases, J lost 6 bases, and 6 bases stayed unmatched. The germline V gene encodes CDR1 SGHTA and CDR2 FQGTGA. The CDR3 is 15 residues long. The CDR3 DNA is TGTGCCAGCAGCCTGACAGGGGGCGCGTATGAAAAACTGTTTTTT. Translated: CASSLTGGAYEKLFF.

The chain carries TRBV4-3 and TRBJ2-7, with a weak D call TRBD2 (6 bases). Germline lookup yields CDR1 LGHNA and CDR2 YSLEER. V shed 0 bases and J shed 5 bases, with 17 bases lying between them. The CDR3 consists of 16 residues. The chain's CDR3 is CASSQEEGRESDEQYF. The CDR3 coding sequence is TGCGCCAGCAGCCAAGAGGAGGGGCGAGAGTCCGACGAGCAGTACTTC.

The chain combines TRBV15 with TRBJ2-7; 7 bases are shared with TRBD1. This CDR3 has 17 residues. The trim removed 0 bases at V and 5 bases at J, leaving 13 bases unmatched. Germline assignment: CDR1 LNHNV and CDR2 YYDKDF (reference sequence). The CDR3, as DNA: TGTGCCACCAGCAGAGATCTCGGTAGGGGGCTGATTAACGAGCAGTACTTC. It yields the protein CATSRDLGRGLINEQYF.

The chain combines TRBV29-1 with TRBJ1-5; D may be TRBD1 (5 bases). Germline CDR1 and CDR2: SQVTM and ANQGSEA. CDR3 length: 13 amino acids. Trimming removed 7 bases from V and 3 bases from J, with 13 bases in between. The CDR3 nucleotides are TGCAGCGCCCAGGGAGGAGACAATCAGCCCCAGCATTTT. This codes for CSAQGGDNQPQHF.

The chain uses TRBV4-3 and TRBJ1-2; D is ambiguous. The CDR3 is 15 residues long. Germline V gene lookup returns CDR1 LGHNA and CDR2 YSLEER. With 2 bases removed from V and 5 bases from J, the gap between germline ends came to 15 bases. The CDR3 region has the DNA TGCGCCAGCAGCCAACTTCCGGGAGGCTTATATGGCTACACCTTC. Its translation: CASSQLPGGLYGYTF.

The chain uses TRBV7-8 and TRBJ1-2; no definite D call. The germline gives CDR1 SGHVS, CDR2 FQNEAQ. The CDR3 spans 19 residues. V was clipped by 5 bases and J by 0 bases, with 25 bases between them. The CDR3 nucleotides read TGTGCCAGCAGCCCCCCCTTTGGGCTCGGCAGAGCCTCTAACTATGGCTACACCTTC. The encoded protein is CASSPPFGLGRASNYGYTF. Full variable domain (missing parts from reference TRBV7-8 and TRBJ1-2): GAGVSQSPRYKVAKRGQDVALRCDPISGHVSLFWYQQALGQGPEFLTYFQNEAQLDKSGLPSDRFFAERPEGSVSTLKIQRTQQEDSAVYLCASSPPFGLGRASNYGYTFGSGTRLTVV.

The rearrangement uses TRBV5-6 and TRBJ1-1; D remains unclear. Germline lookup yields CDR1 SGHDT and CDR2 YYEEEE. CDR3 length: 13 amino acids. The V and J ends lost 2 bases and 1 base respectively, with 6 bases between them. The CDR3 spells CASSLTQNTEAFF. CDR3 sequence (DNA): TGTGCCAGCAGCTTAACACAGAACACTGAAGCTTTCTTT.

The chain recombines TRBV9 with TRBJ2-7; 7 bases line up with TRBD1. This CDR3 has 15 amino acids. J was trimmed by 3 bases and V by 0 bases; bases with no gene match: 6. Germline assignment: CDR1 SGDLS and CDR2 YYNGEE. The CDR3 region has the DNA TGTGCCAGCAGCGTAGGACAGGGCGTTGTCTACGAGCAGTACTTC. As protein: CASSVGQGVVYEQYF. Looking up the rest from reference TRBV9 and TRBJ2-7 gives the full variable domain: DSGVTQTPKHLITATGQRVTLRCSPRSGDLSVYWYQQSLDQGLQFLIQYYNGEERAKGNILERFSAQQFPDLHSELNLSSLELGDSALYFCASSVGQGVVYEQYFGPGTRLTVT.

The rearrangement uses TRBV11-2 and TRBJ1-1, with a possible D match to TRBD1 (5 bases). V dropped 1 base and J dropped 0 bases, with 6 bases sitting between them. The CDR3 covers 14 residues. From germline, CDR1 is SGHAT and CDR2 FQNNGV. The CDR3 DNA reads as TGTGCCAGCAGCTTAGGGGGCATGAACACTGAAGCTTTCTTT. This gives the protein CASSLGGMNTEAFF. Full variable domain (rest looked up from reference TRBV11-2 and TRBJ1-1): EAGVAQSPRYKIIEKRQSVAFWCNPISGHATLYWYQQILGQGPKLLIQFQNNGVVDDSQLPKDRFSAERLKGVDSTLKIQPAKLEDSAVYLCASSLGGMNTEAFFGQGTRLTVV.

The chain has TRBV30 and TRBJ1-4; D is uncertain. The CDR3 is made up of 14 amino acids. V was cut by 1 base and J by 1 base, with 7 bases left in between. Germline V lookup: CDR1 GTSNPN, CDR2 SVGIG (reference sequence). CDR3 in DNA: TGTGCCTGGAGTGCCTCTAGAACTAATGAAAAACTGTTTTTT. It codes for CAWSASRTNEKLFF.

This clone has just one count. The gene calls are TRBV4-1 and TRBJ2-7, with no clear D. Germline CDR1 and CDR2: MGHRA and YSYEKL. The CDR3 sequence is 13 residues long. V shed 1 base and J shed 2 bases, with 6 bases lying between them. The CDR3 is CASSQAPTYEQYF. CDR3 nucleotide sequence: TGCGCCAGCAGCCAAGCACCGACCTACGAGCAGTACTTC.

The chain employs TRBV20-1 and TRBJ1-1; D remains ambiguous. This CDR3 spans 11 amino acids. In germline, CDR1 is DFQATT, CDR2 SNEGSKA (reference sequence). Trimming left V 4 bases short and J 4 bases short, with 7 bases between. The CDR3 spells CSANRGTEAFF. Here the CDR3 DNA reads TGCAGTGCTAACCGGGGCACTGAAGCTTTCTTT.

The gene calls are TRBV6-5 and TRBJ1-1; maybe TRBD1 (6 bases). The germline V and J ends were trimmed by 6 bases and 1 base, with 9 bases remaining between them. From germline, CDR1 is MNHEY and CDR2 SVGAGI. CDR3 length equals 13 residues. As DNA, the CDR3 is TGTGCCAGCAGAATACAGGGGAACACTGAAGCTTTCTTT. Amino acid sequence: CASRIQGNTEAFF.

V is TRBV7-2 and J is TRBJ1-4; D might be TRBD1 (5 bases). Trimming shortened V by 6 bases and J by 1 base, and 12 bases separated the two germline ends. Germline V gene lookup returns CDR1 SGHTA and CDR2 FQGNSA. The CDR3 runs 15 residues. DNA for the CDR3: TGTGCCAGCAGTACGAGGGGATTAACTAATGAAAAACTGTTTTTT. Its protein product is CASSTRGLTNEKLFF.

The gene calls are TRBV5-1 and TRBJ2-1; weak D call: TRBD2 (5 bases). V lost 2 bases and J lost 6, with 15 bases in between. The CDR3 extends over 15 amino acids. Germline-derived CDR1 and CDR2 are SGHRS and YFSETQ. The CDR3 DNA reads TGCGCCAGCAGCTTTAGCCTAGCAGTCGGCAATGAGCAGTTCTTC. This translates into CASSFSLAVGNEQFF.

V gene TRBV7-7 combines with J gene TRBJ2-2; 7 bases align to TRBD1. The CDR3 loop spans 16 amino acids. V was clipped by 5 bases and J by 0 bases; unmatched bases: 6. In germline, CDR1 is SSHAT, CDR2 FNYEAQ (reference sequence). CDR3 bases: TGTGCCAGCAGCCCGACCGGGACAGCGAACACCGGGGAGCTGTTTTTT. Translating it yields CASSPTGTANTGELFF.

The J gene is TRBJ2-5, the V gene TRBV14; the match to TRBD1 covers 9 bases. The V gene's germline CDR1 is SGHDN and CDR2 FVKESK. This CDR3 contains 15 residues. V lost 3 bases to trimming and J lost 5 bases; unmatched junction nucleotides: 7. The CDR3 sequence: CASSQITGGSETQYF. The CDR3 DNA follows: TGTGCCAGCAGCCAGATTACAGGGGGCTCGGAGACCCAGTACTTC.

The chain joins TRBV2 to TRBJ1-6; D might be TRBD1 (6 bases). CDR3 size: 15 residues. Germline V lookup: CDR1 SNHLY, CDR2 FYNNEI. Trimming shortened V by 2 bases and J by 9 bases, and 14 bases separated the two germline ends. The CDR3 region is CASSETQGRSSPLHF. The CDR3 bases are TGTGCCAGCAGTGAAACACAGGGAAGAAGTTCACCCCTCCACTTT.

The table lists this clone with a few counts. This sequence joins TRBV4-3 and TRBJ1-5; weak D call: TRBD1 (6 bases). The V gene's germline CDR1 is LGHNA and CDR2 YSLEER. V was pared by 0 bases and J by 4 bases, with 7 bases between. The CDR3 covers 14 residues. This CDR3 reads CASSQEGGNQPQHF. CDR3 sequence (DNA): TGCGCCAGCAGCCAAGAAGGGGGTAATCAGCCCCAGCATTTT.

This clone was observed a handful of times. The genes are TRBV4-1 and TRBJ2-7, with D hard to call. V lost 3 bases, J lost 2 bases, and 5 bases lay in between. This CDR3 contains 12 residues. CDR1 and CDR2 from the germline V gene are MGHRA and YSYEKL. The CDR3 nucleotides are TGCGCCAGCAGCCAGGAGCCCTACGAGCAGTACTTC. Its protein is CASSQEPYEQYF.